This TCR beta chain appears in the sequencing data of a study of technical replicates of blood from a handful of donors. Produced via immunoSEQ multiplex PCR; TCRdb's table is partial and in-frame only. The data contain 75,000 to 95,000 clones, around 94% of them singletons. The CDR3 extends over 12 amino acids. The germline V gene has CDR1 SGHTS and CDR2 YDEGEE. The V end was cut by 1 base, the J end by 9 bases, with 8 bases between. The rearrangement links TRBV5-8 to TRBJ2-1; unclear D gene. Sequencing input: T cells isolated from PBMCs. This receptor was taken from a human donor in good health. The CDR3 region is CASSLNTPEQFF. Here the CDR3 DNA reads TGTGCCAGCAGCTTGAATACTCCTGAGCAGTTCTTC.